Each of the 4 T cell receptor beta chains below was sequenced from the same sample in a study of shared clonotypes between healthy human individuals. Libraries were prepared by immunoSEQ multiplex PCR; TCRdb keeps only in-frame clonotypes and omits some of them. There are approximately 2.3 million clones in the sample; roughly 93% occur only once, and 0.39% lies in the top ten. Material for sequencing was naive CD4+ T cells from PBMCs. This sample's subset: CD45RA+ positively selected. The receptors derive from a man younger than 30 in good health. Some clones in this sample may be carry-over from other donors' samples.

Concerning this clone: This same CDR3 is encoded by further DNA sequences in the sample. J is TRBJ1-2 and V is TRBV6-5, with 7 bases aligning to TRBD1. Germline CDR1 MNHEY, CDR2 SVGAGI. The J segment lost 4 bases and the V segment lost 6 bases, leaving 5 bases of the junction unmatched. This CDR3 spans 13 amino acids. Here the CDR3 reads CASSSRQGYGYTF. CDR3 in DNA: TGTGCCAGCAGCTCGAGACAGGGCTATGGCTACACCTTC.

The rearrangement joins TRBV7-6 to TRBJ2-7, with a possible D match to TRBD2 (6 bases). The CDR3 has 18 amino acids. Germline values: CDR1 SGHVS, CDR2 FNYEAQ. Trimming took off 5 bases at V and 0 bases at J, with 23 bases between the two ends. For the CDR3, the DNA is TGTGCCAGCAGCGCTTTACCCTCCAGCGACGGGAGCTCCTACGAGCAGTACTTC. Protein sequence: CASSALPSSDGSSYEQYF. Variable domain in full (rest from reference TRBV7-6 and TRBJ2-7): GAGVSQSPRYKVTKRGQDVALRCDPISGHVSLYWYRQALGQGPEFLTYFNYEAQQDKSGLPNDRFSAERPEGSISTLTIQRTEQRDSAMYRCASSALPSSDGSSYEQYFGPGTRLTVT.

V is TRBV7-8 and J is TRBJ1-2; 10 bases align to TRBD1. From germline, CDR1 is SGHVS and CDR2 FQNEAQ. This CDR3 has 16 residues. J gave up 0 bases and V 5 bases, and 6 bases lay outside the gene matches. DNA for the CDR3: TGTGCCAGCAGCCTATGGACAGGGGGACCTAACTATGGCTACACCTTC. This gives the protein CASSLWTGGPNYGYTF. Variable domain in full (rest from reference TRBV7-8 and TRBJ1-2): GAGVSQSPRYKVAKRGQDVALRCDPISGHVSLFWYQQALGQGPEFLTYFQNEAQLDKSGLPSDRFFAERPEGSVSTLKIQRTQQEDSAVYLCASSLWTGGPNYGYTFGSGTRLTVV.

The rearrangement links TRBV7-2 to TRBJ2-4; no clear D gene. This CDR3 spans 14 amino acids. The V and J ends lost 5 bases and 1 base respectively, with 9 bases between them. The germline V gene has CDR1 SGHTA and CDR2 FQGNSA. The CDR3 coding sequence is TGTGCCAGCAGCCCCGGCCCTGCCAAAAACATTCAGTACTTC. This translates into CASSPGPAKNIQYF.